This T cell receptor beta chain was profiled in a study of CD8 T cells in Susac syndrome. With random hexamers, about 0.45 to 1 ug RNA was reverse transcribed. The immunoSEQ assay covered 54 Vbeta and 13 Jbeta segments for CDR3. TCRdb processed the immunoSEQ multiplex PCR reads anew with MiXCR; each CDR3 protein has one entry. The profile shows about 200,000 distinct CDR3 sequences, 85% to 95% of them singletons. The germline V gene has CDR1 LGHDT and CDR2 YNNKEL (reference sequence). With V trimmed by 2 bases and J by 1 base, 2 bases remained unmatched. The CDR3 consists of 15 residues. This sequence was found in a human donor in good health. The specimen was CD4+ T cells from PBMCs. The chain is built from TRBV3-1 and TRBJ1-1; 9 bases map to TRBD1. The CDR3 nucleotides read TGTGCCAGCAGCCAATACAGGGGGCCGAACACTGAAGCTTTCTTT. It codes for CASSQYRGPNTEAFF.